This is a list of T cell receptor beta chains from one sample in a study of blood T cell repertoires in COVID-19. Sequencing was performed with immunoSEQ multiplex PCR; in TCRdb, only in-frame clones are kept and a portion is missing. The table includes under 70,000 clones, nearly 90% detected once. The sequenced material came from peripheral blood. The receptor source for this set is a man between 60 and 75 years old with active COVID-19. The CDR3 runs from the conserved cysteine through the conserved F or W. The D gene is left open where the match is weak. Size is omitted from some rows. Given values are once, few, many or a class for expanded clones.

size	V	D	J	CDR3	DNA
-	TRBV15	TRBD2	TRBJ2-1	CATRVTGLAGGSSYNEQFF	TGTGCCACCAGAGTGACGGGACTAGCGGGGGGGAGCTCCTACAATGAGCAGTTCTTC
-	TRBV6-5	TRBD2	TRBJ2-3	CASSLLAGSTDTQYF	TGTGCCAGCAGCCTACTAGCGGGTAGCACAGATACGCAGTATTTT
-	TRBV7-8	-	TRBJ1-5	CASTSRVGKPQHF	TGTGCCAGCACTTCGAGGGTGGGGAAGCCCCAGCATTTT
-	TRBV20-1	-	TRBJ2-1	CSASGPGNNEQFF	TGCAGTGCTAGTGGACCAGGGAACAATGAGCAGTTCTTC
-	TRBV4-3	TRBD2	TRBJ2-3	CASSQDTSGGDTQYF	TGCGCCAGCAGCCAAGATACTAGCGGGGGAGATACGCAGTATTTT
-	TRBV24-1	TRBD1	TRBJ1-5	CATSDQTGRQPQHF	TGTGCCACCAGTGACCAGACAGGGCGGCAGCCCCAGCATTTT
-	TRBV29-1	TRBD1	TRBJ1-1	CSVLLPGQGGTEAFF	TGCAGCGTTCTACTCCCGGGACAGGGAGGCACTGAAGCTTTCTTT
-	TRBV5-1	TRBD1	TRBJ1-6	CASSLVGTAINSPLHF	TGCGCCAGCAGCTTGGTGGGGACAGCTATTAATTCACCCCTCCACTTT
-	TRBV7-2	TRBD1	TRBJ2-3	CASSPRQGGSTDTQYF	TGTGCCAGCAGCCCGAGACAGGGGGGTAGCACAGATACGCAGTATTTT
once	TRBV5-4	TRBD2	TRBJ2-7	CASSPSPAGGREEQYF	TGTGCCAGCAGCCCGTCGCCCGCGGGGGGTCGTGAGGAGCAGTACTTC